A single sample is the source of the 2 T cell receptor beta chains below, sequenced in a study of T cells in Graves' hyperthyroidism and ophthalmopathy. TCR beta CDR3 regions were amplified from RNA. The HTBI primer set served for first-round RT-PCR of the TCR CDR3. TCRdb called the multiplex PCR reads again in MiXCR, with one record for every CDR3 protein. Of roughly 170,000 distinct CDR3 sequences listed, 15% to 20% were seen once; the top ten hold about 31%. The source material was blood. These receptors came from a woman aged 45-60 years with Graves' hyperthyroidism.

The CDR3 region has the DNA TGCGCCAGCAGCTCGGAGGGACAGTCCCTTACCGGGGAGCTGTTTTTT. It translates to CASSSEGQSLTGELFF. This sequence joins TRBV4-1 and TRBJ2-2, with a possible D match to TRBD1 (7 bases). From germline, CDR1 is MGHRA and CDR2 YSYEKL. V gave up 5 bases and J gave up 5 bases, with 18 bases separating them. The CDR3 is 16 amino acids.

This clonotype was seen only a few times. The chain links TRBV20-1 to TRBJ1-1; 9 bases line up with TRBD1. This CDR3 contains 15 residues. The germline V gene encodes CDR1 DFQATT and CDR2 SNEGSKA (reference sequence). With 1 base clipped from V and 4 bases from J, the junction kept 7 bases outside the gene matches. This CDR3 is CSARGDRGSGTEAFF. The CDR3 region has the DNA TGCAGTGCTAGAGGAGACAGGGGGTCGGGCACTGAAGCTTTCTTT.